The 31 T cell receptor beta chains below come from one sample, sequenced in a study of technical replicates of blood from a few donors. TCRdb's table, derived via immunoSEQ multiplex PCR, lists solely in-frame clones and lacks some. The repertoire consists of around 49,000 clones, with around 96% occurring once and the leading ten covering about 0.39%. The sample was T cells isolated from PBMCs. The receptors were sampled from a human donor in good health.

This clone was counted a single time. The chain is built from TRBV5-1 and TRBJ1-3; no clear D gene. The germline V and J ends were trimmed by 2 bases and 4 bases, with 7 bases remaining between them. The CDR3 is 13 amino acids. Germline V gives CDR1 SGHRS, CDR2 YFSETQ. The CDR3, as DNA: TGCGCCAGCAGCTTACTCCCCGGAAACACCATATATTTT. Translating it yields CASSLLPGNTIYF.

The chain links TRBV9 to TRBJ2-7; the match to TRBD2 covers 7 bases. The CDR3 totals 15 residues. From germline, CDR1 is SGDLS and CDR2 YYNGEE. J was trimmed by 2 bases and V by 0 bases; bases with no gene match: 5. The CDR3 protein is CASSVGGRGTYEQYF. For the CDR3, the DNA is TGTGCCAGCAGCGTAGGCGGGAGAGGAACCTACGAGCAGTACTTC.

The chain combines TRBV28 with TRBJ2-6, with 7 positions matching TRBD1. V lost 6 bases, J lost 4 bases, and 12 bases stayed unmatched. This CDR3 has 17 residues. Germline V gene lookup returns CDR1 MDHEN and CDR2 SYDVKM. This CDR3 reads CASRPVEGAVGANVLTF. The CDR3 bases are TGTGCCAGCAGACCTGTAGAGGGGGCGGTCGGGGCCAACGTCCTGACTTTC.

This chain connects TRBV7-2 to TRBJ1-3, with no clear D. CDR3 length: 15 residues. Trimming cost V 6 bases and J 0 bases, with 12 bases left between them. Germline V gives CDR1 SGHTA, CDR2 FQGNSA. The CDR3 here is CASSLTPSSGNTIYF. CDR3 coding DNA: TGTGCCAGCAGTTTGACACCGAGCTCTGGAAACACCATATATTTT.

The chain links TRBV28 to TRBJ2-6, with 9 bases lining up with TRBD1. Germline V gene data show CDR1 as MDHEN and CDR2 as SYDVKM. The V gene end was trimmed by 5 bases and the J gene end by 0 bases; junction bases not matched to a gene: 8. This CDR3 has 18 residues. CDR3 in amino acids: CASSGTGTGLSGANVLTF. In DNA form, the CDR3 reads TGTGCCAGCAGTGGTACCGGGACAGGGCTCTCTGGGGCCAACGTCCTGACTTTC.

The J gene is TRBJ1-2, the V gene TRBV7-8, with D maybe TRBD1 (5 bases). Germline CDR1 and CDR2: SGHVS and FQNEAQ. The CDR3 length is 13 residues. The V gene lost 1 base and the J gene lost 5 bases, with 8 bases spanning the gap. The CDR3 DNA reads as TGTGCCAGCAGCTTAGAGGGGAAGTATGGCTACACCTTC. Amino acids: CASSLEGKYGYTF.

This chain connects TRBV6-5 to TRBJ2-1, with D possibly TRBD2 on 6 matching bases. Trimming left V 2 bases short and J 7 bases short, with 12 bases between. Looked up from germline, CDR1 is MNHEY and CDR2 is SVGAGI. The length of the CDR3 is 14 residues. This chain's CDR3 is CASSYAGLQNEQFF. CDR3 DNA sequence: TGTGCCAGCAGTTACGCGGGATTACAAAATGAGCAGTTCTTC.

This sequence joins TRBV9 and TRBJ1-1; maybe TRBD1 (5 bases). The CDR3 is 17 residues long. Germline V gives CDR1 SGDLS, CDR2 YYNGEE. The V gene lost 4 bases and the J gene lost 0 bases, with 19 bases spanning the gap. Here the CDR3 DNA reads TGTGCCAGCAGCTCAATGGGGGGACCGGCGATGAACACTGAAGCTTTCTTT. It translates to CASSSMGGPAMNTEAFF. Variable domain in full (rest from reference TRBV9 and TRBJ1-1): DSGVTQTPKHLITATGQRVTLRCSPRSGDLSVYWYQQSLDQGLQFLIQYYNGEERAKGNILERFSAQQFPDLHSELNLSSLELGDSALYFCASSSMGGPAMNTEAFFGQGTRLTVV.

V is TRBV1 and J is TRBJ2-3; the table's D gene call, TRBD2, was not cross checked with the DNA. TRBV1 is a listed pseudogene. The CDR3 loop spans 17 amino acids. The CDR3 DNA reads as TGCACCAGCAGCCCCCCTGGAACGGGTGCTAGCACAGATACGCAGTATTTT. It codes for CTSSPPGTGASTDTQYF.

V and J are TRBV7-2 and TRBJ1-3; unclear D gene. The CDR3 is 16 residues long. V shed 5 bases and J shed 0 bases, with 14 bases lying between them. CDR1 and CDR2 from the germline V gene are SGHTA and FQGNSA. In DNA, the CDR3 is TGTGCCAGCAGCCGTACTGCCGCCGTCTCTGGAAACACCATATATTTT. Translation gives CASSRTAAVSGNTIYF.

The chain uses TRBV7-3 and TRBJ2-5; a possible D gene is TRBD2 (5 bases). CDR1 and CDR2 from the germline V gene are SGHTA and FQGTGA. V was trimmed by 5 bases and J by 2 bases, leaving 9 bases between them. The CDR3 extends over 13 amino acids. The CDR3: CASSRGAQETQYF. The DNA for the CDR3 is TGTGCCAGCAGCCGGGGAGCTCAAGAGACCCAGTACTTC.

The chain combines TRBV30 with TRBJ2-5; D not certain. Per the germline V gene, CDR1 is GTSNPN and CDR2 is SVGIG (reference sequence). The CDR3 has 11 amino acids. Between the trimmed V and J ends, which lost 1 base and 5 bases, there was a span of 5 bases. CDR3 nucleotide sequence: TGTGCCTGGAGTGCCCGGGAGACCCAGTACTTC. Its translation: CAWSARETQYF.

This chain uses TRBV27 with TRBJ2-1; the D is unclear. The ends were cut back, 7 bases at V and 4 bases at J, with 11 bases in the middle. Germline CDR1 MNHEY, CDR2 SMNVEV (reference sequence). The CDR3 contains 13 residues. The CDR3, as DNA: TGTGCCAGCATCGCCCCAGAATACAATGAGCAGTTCTTC. Its protein product is CASIAPEYNEQFF.

V usage is TRBV28 and J usage is TRBJ2-3; possible D gene TRBD1, 6 bases. V was shortened by 2 bases and J by 2 bases, with 8 bases between the two germline ends. The germline CDR1 and CDR2 sequences are MDHEN and SYDVKM. This CDR3 region has 14 residues. The DNA of the CDR3 is TGTGCCAGCAGTTTAAGACAGGACACAGATACGCAGTATTTT. This gives the protein CASSLRQDTDTQYF.

The rearrangement joins TRBV11-3 to TRBJ1-1; D might be TRBD1 (5 bases). Looked up from germline, CDR1 is SGHNT and CDR2 is YENEEA. The CDR3 is 13 residues long. V lost 5 bases to trimming and J lost 1 base, with 8 bases between them. The CDR3 DNA reads as TGTGCCAGCAGCATTACAGGGAACACTGAAGCTTTCTTT. This gives the protein CASSITGNTEAFF.

The chain couples TRBV29-1 to TRBJ2-2, with a weak D call TRBD1 (5 bases). This CDR3 spans 15 amino acids. V gave up 4 bases and J gave up 2 bases, with 14 bases separating them. Germline CDR1 and CDR2: SQVTM and ANQGSEA. This CDR3 reads CSVAAGQRNTGELFF. In DNA form, the CDR3 reads TGCAGCGTTGCCGCCGGACAAAGAAACACCGGGGAGCTGTTTTTT.

The CDR3 DNA is TGTGCCAGTAACCGGGACAGGCGGTCAGAGACCCAGTACTTC. Residues: CASNRDRRSETQYF. The chain is built from TRBV6-5 and TRBJ2-5; TRBD1 matches at 8 bases. Germline CDR1 is MNHEY and CDR2 is SVGAGI. Trimming removed 9 bases from V and 4 bases from J; junction bases left unmatched: 10. The CDR3 is 14 residues long.

This chain connects TRBV29-1 to TRBJ2-3, with D possibly matching TRBD2 (6 bases). CDR1 SQVTM and CDR2 ANQGSEA come from the germline V gene. The CDR3 extends over 13 amino acids. V was cut by 3 bases and J by 1 base, with 8 bases left in between. CDR3 bases: TGCAGCGTTGACGCTAGCGGCACAGATACGCAGTATTTT. Translation: CSVDASGTDTQYF.

The V gene is TRBV25-1, the J gene TRBJ1-1; a weak D match, TRBD1 (6 bases). V lost 1 base, J lost 1 base, and 16 bases lay in between. Germline CDR1 and CDR2: MGHDK and SYGVNS. This CDR3 is built from 17 residues. The DNA of the CDR3 is TGTGCCAGCAGTGAATCGGGCCAGGGGACACGGAACACTGAAGCTTTCTTT. Its translation is CASSESGQGTRNTEAFF.

This clone was detected once. The chain is built from TRBV27 and TRBJ1-1, with D possibly TRBD1 on 6 matching bases. Germline assignment: CDR1 MNHEY and CDR2 SMNVEV (reference sequence). The CDR3 is made up of 14 amino acids. V lost 2 bases, J lost 4 bases, and 11 bases lay in between. CDR3 bases: TGTGCCAGCAGTTTACAGGGGTATGGCACTGAAGCTTTCTTT. Residues: CASSLQGYGTEAFF.

This sequence joins TRBV4-1 and TRBJ1-1; D unclear. V shed 8 bases and J shed 1 base, with 8 bases lying between them. From germline, CDR1 is MGHRA and CDR2 YSYEKL. The CDR3 consists of 12 residues. The CDR3 region is CASLAGNTEAFF. The CDR3 bases are TGCGCCAGCCTGGCGGGGAACACTGAAGCTTTCTTT.

The CDR3 spells CASSLLTSGAGYEQYF. As DNA, the CDR3 is TGTGCCAGCAGTTTATTAACTAGCGGGGCCGGCTACGAGCAGTACTTC. This chain links TRBV28 with TRBJ2-7, with 10 bases aligning to TRBD2. The V segment lost 1 base and the J segment 3 bases; nucleotides outside the gene matches: 6. The germline V gene has CDR1 MDHEN and CDR2 SYDVKM. The CDR3 totals 16 residues.

The chain links TRBV9 to TRBJ2-5; TRBD2 might be the D (5 bases). From germline, CDR1 is SGDLS and CDR2 YYNGEE. Trimming left V 3 bases short and J 5 bases short, with 17 bases between. The CDR3 is made up of 15 amino acids. CDR3 amino acids: CASSEAGLTRETQYF. The CDR3 region has the DNA TGTGCCAGCAGCGAGGCCGGACTTACCCGGGAGACCCAGTACTTC.

The chain uses TRBV11-2 and TRBJ2-1, with TRBD2 matching 12 bases. CDR3 length: 17 amino acids. Germline trimming cut 5 bases from V and 9 bases from J; bases unmatched to any gene: 14. CDR1 SGHAT and CDR2 FQNNGV come from the germline V gene. The DNA for the CDR3 is TGTGCCAGCAGCATAGCGGGACTAGCGGGTGAGTGGGGTGAGCAGTTCTTC. This encodes CASSIAGLAGEWGEQFF.

This clone came up once. The chain couples TRBV18 to TRBJ2-7; D is perhaps TRBD2 (6 bases). CDR3 length: 15 amino acids. Trimming removed 3 bases from V and 2 bases from J, with 14 bases in between. Looked up from germline, CDR1 is KGHSH and CDR2 is LQKENI. In DNA form, the CDR3 reads TGTGCCAGCTCACCCCGAGGAGGGGCCACCTACGAGCAGTACTTC. Protein: CASSPRGGATYEQYF. The entire variable domain, with the rest obtained from reference TRBV18 and TRBJ2-7, is as follows: NAGVMQNPRHLVRRRGQEARLRCSPMKGHSHVYWYRQLPEEGLKFMVYLQKENIIDESGMPKERFSAEFPKEGPSILRIQQVVRGDSAAYFCASSPRGGATYEQYFGPGTRLTVT.

The chain's CDR3 is CASSLYGTGTYEQYF. The DNA of the CDR3 is TGTGCCAGCAGTTTATATGGGACAGGGACCTACGAGCAGTACTTC. This chain joins TRBV27 and TRBJ2-7, with 9 bases lining up with TRBD1. Germline lookup yields CDR1 MNHEY and CDR2 SMNVEV (reference sequence). Losses at the gene ends were 1 base for V and 2 bases for J; bases not matched to a gene: 3. There are 15 residues in the CDR3.

CDR3 bases: TGTGCCAGCTCACCTAGCGGCGTGCTCTCCTACGAGCAGTACTTC. Residues: CASSPSGVLSYEQYF. The chain uses TRBV18 and TRBJ2-7, with D possibly being TRBD2 (6 bases). Germline assignment: CDR1 KGHSH and CDR2 LQKENI. This CDR3 is 15 amino acids long. V lost 3 bases, J lost 0 bases, and 12 bases lay in between. The full variable domain, rest sourced from reference TRBV18 and TRBJ2-7, is NAGVMQNPRHLVRRRGQEARLRCSPMKGHSHVYWYRQLPEEGLKFMVYLQKENIIDESGMPKERFSAEFPKEGPSILRIQQVVRGDSAAYFCASSPSGVLSYEQYFGPGTRLTVT.

The chain employs TRBV28 and TRBJ1-5; no firm D call. Germline values: CDR1 MDHEN, CDR2 SYDVKM. This CDR3 is built from 12 residues. V was clipped by 9 bases and J by 3 bases, with 9 bases between them. CDR3 loop: CARGEDNQPQHF. The CDR3 bases are TGTGCCAGGGGAGAAGACAATCAGCCCCAGCATTTT.

This clone has more than one count but fewer than ten. J is TRBJ2-7 and V is TRBV5-6; D possibly corresponds to TRBD1 (6 bases). Germline CDR1 is SGHDT and CDR2 is YYEEEE. Trimming left V 3 bases short and J 5 bases short, with 12 bases between. CDR3 length: 13 residues. CDR3 coding DNA: TGTGCCAGCAGCTCAACAGGGTACAACGAGCAGTACTTC. Protein product: CASSSTGYNEQYF.

J is TRBJ2-2 and V is TRBV29-1, with D hard to call. This CDR3 is 13 amino acids long. V was shortened by 2 bases and J by 5 bases, with 9 bases between the two germline ends. The germline gives CDR1 SQVTM, CDR2 ANQGSEA. The CDR3 here is CSVEPRVTGELFF. CDR3 DNA: TGCAGCGTTGAACCCCGTGTAACCGGGGAGCTGTTTTTT.

V and J are TRBV9 and TRBJ1-5; D possibly corresponds to TRBD1 (5 bases). This CDR3 region has 14 residues. Germline loops: CDR1 SGDLS, CDR2 YYNGEE. V gave up 3 bases and J gave up 7 bases, with 14 bases separating them. The CDR3 DNA sequence: TGTGCCAGCAGCGCCCCTGGGGCCGGACAGCCCCAGCATTTT. This codes for CASSAPGAGQPQHF.